Listed below are T cell receptor beta chains from one sample, sequenced in a study of low-dose radiotherapy and immunotherapy resistance in tumors. From the reads, TCRdb called clonotypes with MiXCR, one entry per CDR3 protein. The data hold 40,000 or so distinct CDR3 sequences, with less than 30% observed a single time. The sample was PBMCs, taken after low-dose radiotherapy plus immunotherapy. The source is a male donor with prostate cancer. Both conserved end residues are part of each CDR3. Fields, in order: J gene, clone size, CDR3 length, V gene, D gene, CDR3 protein, CDR3 DNA. D genes are given only for firm matches. The listing skips clone size in some rows; elsewhere it reads once, few, many or a size class.

TRBJ1-2,many,13,TRBV20-1,.,CSARAEGADGYTF,TGCAGTGCTAGAGCAGAGGGTGCGGATGGCTACACCTTC
TRBJ1-4,.,17,TRBV28,TRBD1,CASSLPGTGATNEKLFF,TGTGCCAGCAGTTTACCCGGGACAGGGGCAACTAATGAAAAACTGTTTTTT
TRBJ1-5,.,14,TRBV20-1,.,CSASRPMSNQPQHF,TGCAGTGCTAGCCGACCGATGAGCAATCAGCCCCAGCATTTT
TRBJ2-3,.,24,TRBV4-1,.,CASTNQTSMYLCASSLYGTDTQYF,.
TRBJ1-2,many,15,TRBV4-1,TRBD1,CASSHLTGGFEGYTF,TGCGCCAGCAGCCATTTAACAGGGGGCTTTGAAGGCTACACCTTC
TRBJ2-3,.,14,TRBV5-5,.,CASSLMAGTDTQYF,TGTGCCAGCAGCCTCATGGCAGGTACAGATACGCAGTATTTT
TRBJ1-1,.,11,TRBV27,.,CASSDFAEAFF,TGTGCCAGCAGTGATTTTGCAGAAGCTTTCTTT
TRBJ2-3,.,18,TRBV6-2/TRBV6-3,TRBD2,CASRRTSGSILSPDTQYF,TGTGCCAGCAGAAGGACTAGCGGGAGCATATTATCCCCAGATACGCAGTATTTT
TRBJ2-1,many,17,TRBV7-6,TRBD2,CASSYNAGGGSKNEQFF,TGTGCCAGCAGCTACAATGCGGGCGGGGGAAGTAAAAATGAGCAGTTCTTC
TRBJ2-7,many,13,TRBV14,.,CASSPGHPYEQYF,TGTGCCAGCAGCCCGGGACACCCGTACGAGCAGTACTTC
TRBJ2-7,.,12,TRBV12-3/TRBV12-4,.,CASSSGDYEQYF,TGTGCCAGCAGTTCAGGGGACTACGAGCAGTACTTC
TRBJ1-2,few,13,TRBV29-1,.,CSVDPGTNYGYTF,TGCAGCGTTGACCCCGGAACTAACTATGGCTACACCTTC
TRBJ2-7,many,23,TRBV20-1,TRBD1,CSAIGLGLGLGLGLQDRGYEQYF,TGCAGTGCTATAGGGTTAGGGTTAGGGTTAGGGTTAGGGTTACAAGACAGGGGATACGAGCAGTACTTC
TRBJ1-2,medium-sized,13,TRBV6-4,TRBD1,CASNPGQGYGYTF,TGTGCCTCAAACCCGGGACAGGGCTATGGCTACACCTTC
TRBJ2-1,.,14,TRBV4-1,.,CASSHQSLGNEQFF,TGCGCCAGCAGCCACCAATCCCTTGGGAATGAGCAGTTCTTC
TRBJ2-1,many,14,TRBV2,TRBD2,CASLGASGSNEQFF,TGTGCCAGCCTCGGGGCTAGCGGGAGCAATGAGCAGTTCTTC
TRBJ2-2,many,15,TRBV28,TRBD1,CASRIDRGNTGELFF,TGTGCCAGCAGGATAGACAGGGGGAACACCGGGGAGCTGTTTTTT
TRBJ1-1,.,16,TRBV18,.,CASSPPVRGRHTEAFF,TGTGCCAGCTCACCACCGGTCAGGGGACGGCACACTGAAGCTTTCTTT
TRBJ2-3,many,14,TRBV6-2/TRBV6-3,.,CASRERGGPDTQYF,TGTGCCAGCAGGGAGAGGGGTGGCCCAGATACGCAGTATTTT
TRBJ1-1,many,13,TRBV29-1,.,CSVGAGRGTEAFF,TGCAGCGTTGGGGCAGGGCGGGGCACTGAAGCTTTCTTT
TRBJ2-3,many,15,TRBV7-9,.,CASSLGDGGPGAQYF,TGTGCCAGCAGCTTAGGGGACGGGGGGCCAGGAGCGCAGTATTTT
TRBJ2-6,many,20,TRBV5-1,TRBD1,CASSMLGQGPGISGANVLTF,TGCGCCAGCAGCATGCTGGGACAGGGGCCAGGGATTTCTGGGGCCAACGTCCTGACTTTC
TRBJ1-4,many,14,TRBV20-1,.,CSARRGLGGEKLFF,TGCAGTGCTAGACGGGGCCTCGGCGGGGAAAAACTGTTTTTT
TRBJ2-3,many,12,TRBV29-1,TRBD1,CSADRVGGTQYF,TGCAGCGCTGACAGGGTTGGGGGTACGCAGTATTTT
TRBJ2-3,many,16,TRBV24-1,.,CATTGGRGGITDTQYF,TGTGCCACCACCGGAGGTAGGGGGGGGATCACAGATACGCAGTATTTT
TRBJ2-7,many,14,TRBV30,.,CAWSVQAGRYEQYF,TGTGCCTGGAGTGTACAGGCAGGGCGATACGAGCAGTACTTC
TRBJ2-7,.,11,TRBV5-6,.,CASSFSTEQYF,TGTGCCAGCAGCTTTTCGACCGAGCAGTACTTC
TRBJ2-7,many,13,TRBV30,.,CAWSSDKNYEQYF,TGTGCCTGGAGCTCTGACAAGAACTACGAGCAGTACTTC